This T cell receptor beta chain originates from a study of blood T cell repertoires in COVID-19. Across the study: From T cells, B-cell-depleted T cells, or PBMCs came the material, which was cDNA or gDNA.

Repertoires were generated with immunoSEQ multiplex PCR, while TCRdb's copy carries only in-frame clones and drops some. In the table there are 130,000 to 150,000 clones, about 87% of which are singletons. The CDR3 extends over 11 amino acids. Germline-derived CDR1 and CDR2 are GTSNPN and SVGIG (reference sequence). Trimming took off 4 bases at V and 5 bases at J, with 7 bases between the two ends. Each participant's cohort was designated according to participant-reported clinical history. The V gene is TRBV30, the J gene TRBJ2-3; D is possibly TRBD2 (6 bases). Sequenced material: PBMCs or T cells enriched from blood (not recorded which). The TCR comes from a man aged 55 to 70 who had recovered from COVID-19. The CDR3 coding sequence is TGTGCCTGGACCGGGGGAGATACGCAGTATTTT. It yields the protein CAWTGGDTQYF.